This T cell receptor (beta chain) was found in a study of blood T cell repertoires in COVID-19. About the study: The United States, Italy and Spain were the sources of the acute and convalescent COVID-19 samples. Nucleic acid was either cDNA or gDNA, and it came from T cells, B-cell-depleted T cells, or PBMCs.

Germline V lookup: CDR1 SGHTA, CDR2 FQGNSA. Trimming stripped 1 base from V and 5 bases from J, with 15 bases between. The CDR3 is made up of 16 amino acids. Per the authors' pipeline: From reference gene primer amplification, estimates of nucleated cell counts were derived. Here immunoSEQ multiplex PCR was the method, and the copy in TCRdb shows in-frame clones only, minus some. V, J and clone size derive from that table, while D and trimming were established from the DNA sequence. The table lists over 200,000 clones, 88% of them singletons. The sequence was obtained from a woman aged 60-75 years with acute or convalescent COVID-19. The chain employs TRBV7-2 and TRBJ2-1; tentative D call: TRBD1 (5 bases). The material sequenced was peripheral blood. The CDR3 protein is CASSLGGGFYDNEQFF. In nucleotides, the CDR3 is TGTGCCAGCAGCTTAGGGGGCGGTTTCTATGACAATGAGCAGTTCTTC.